One and the same sample provided the 15 T cell receptor beta chains below, sequenced in a study of molecular identifiers for immune sequencing clone quantification. TCRdb itself ran the PCR reads through MiXCR, one entry per CDR3 protein. The sample lists 250,000 to 400,000 distinct CDR3 sequences, about a fifth occurring once. The sequenced sample was naive CD8+ T cells from blood, with Jurkat cell RNA spiked in. The sample's subset: FACS-sorted CD8+CD4-CCR7+CD45RA+ naive T cells. The receptors derive from a human donor in good health. Some libraries in this study had Jurkat cell RNA spiked in.

Remarks on this clonotype: One end of the junction does not line up with germline, which may come from a read error. The chain recombines TRBV7-2 with TRBJ2-7, with D perhaps given as TRBD1 or TRBD2 (5 bases each). Germline loops: CDR1 SGHTA, CDR2 FQGNSA. CDR3 length equals 14 residues. CDR3 coding DNA: TGTGCCAGCAGCTTCTGCAGGGACCCCTACGTGCAGTACTTC. Protein sequence: CASSFCRDPYVQYF.

This clonotype was seen a handful of times. The CDR3 sequence: CASSPGAGTGDFYEQYF. The CDR3 region has the DNA TGTGCCAGCAGTCCAGGGGCCGGGACAGGGGACTTTTACGAGCAGTACTTC. This chain uses TRBV12-3 or TRBV12-4 with TRBJ2-7, with 10 bases matching TRBD1. The CDR3 consists of 17 residues. Losses at the gene ends were 5 bases for V and 4 bases for J; bases not matched to a gene: 14.

The chain is built from TRBV12-3 or TRBV12-4 and TRBJ2-3, with 12 bases lining up with TRBD2. The CDR3 length is 17 residues. V was clipped by 6 bases and J by 5 bases; unmatched bases: 12. Written as DNA, the CDR3 is TGTGCCAGCAGCCTCGTGCTAGCGGGGGGGCCTTTAGATACGCAGTATTTT. This sequence encodes CASSLVLAGGPLDTQYF.

This clonotype was seen more than once but under ten times. CDR3 residues: CASSLAGPPRGYTF. The DNA of the CDR3 is TGTGCCAGCAGCTTAGCTGGGCCGCCTAGAGGCTACACCTTC. This rearrangement joins TRBV13 to TRBJ1-2, with no clear D. Germline CDR1 reads PRHDT; CDR2 reads FYEKMQ (reference sequence). V was clipped by 1 base and J by 8 bases, with 14 bases between them. There are 14 residues in the CDR3. The entire variable domain, with the rest obtained from reference TRBV13 and TRBJ1-2, is as follows: AAGVIQSPRHLIKEKRETATLKCYPIPRHDTVYWYQQGPGQDPQFLISFYEKMQSDKGSIPDRFSAQQFSDYHSELNMSSLELGDSALYFCASSLAGPPRGYTFGSGTRLTVV.

This clonotype was picked up many times. The chain has TRBV7-9 and TRBJ2-5; D is unresolved. Germline V CDR1 and CDR2: SEHNR, FQNEAQ (reference sequence). The length of the CDR3 is 12 residues. V gave up 5 bases and J gave up 3 bases, with 7 bases separating them. This chain's CDR3 is CASSGIEETQYF. In DNA, the CDR3 is TGTGCCAGCAGCGGAATAGAAGAGACCCAGTACTTC.

This clonotype appeared a few times. V gene TRBV16 combines with J gene TRBJ2-7; 8 bases are a match to TRBD1. The CDR3 contains 15 residues. Unmatched junction bases numbered 9, after V lost 4 bases and J lost 4 bases. Germline CDR1 KGHSY, CDR2 FQNENV. The CDR3 sequence is CASSPLRTGSYEQYF. The CDR3 DNA reads as TGTGCCAGCAGCCCCTTAAGGACAGGGTCGTACGAGCAGTACTTC. The entire variable domain, with the rest obtained from reference TRBV16 and TRBJ2-7, is as follows: GEEVAQTPKHLVRGEGQKAKLYCAPIKGHSYVFWYQQVLKNEFKFLISFQNENVFDETGMPKERFSAKCLPNSPCSLEIQATKLEDSAVYFCASSPLRTGSYEQYFGPGTRLTVT.

This clonotype has ten or more counts. V is TRBV27 and J is TRBJ1-1; D is unclear. Looked up from germline, CDR1 is MNHEY and CDR2 is SMNVEV (reference sequence). CDR3 size: 15 residues. Trimming shortened V by 2 bases and J by 1 base, and 11 bases separated the two germline ends. The CDR3 nucleotides are TGTGCCAGCAGTTTAGGTCGTTGGCAGAACACTGAAGCTTTCTTT. Residues: CASSLGRWQNTEAFF.

This clonotype was detected ten times or more. CDR3 in amino acids: CASNLVGSGGYTEAFF. DNA for the CDR3: TGTGCCAGCAACCTGGTGGGTTCAGGGGGTTACACTGAAGCTTTCTTT. The rearrangement uses TRBV27 and TRBJ1-1, with TRBD1 identical over 7 bases. Germline V gene data show CDR1 as MNHEY and CDR2 as SMNVEV (reference sequence). Trimming took 7 bases from V and 3 from J; bases not matched to a gene: 14. The CDR3 contains 16 residues.

In this sample, this clonotype turned up many times. The chain recombines TRBV28 with TRBJ1-5, with D possibly matching TRBD1 (6 bases). Germline lookup yields CDR1 MDHEN and CDR2 SYDVKM. CDR3 length equals 17 residues. The V end was cut by 5 bases, the J end by 9 bases, with 26 bases between. CDR3 DNA sequence: TGTGCCAGCAGTCTCCCGCGTAGTGACAGGCTGACGTTGCCCCAGCATTTT. Protein product: CASSLPRSDRLTLPQHF.

J is TRBJ2-3 and V is TRBV30, with 9 bases matching TRBD1. V lost 2 bases, J lost 2 bases, and 5 bases stayed unmatched. The CDR3 sequence is 15 residues long. Germline CDR1 and CDR2: GTSNPN and SVGIG (reference sequence). CDR3 in amino acids: CAWSPTGGHTDTQYF. The CDR3 DNA follows: TGTGCCTGGAGTCCCACAGGGGGCCACACAGATACGCAGTATTTT.

Regarding this clonotype: A single base separates this from a much larger clone, so it may be a read error. The final CDR3 position lacks the conserved phenylalanine or tryptophan, pointing to a likely read error. The chain links TRBV2 to TRBJ2-5; 7 nucleotides agree with TRBD2. The CDR3 runs 13 residues. In germline, CDR1 is SNHLY, CDR2 FYNNEI. Unmatched junction bases numbered 1, after V lost 5 bases and J lost 1 base. The CDR3 DNA reads as TGTGCCAGCAGTCGGGAGGTCCAAGAGACCCAGTACCTC. This encodes CASSREVQETQYL.

This clonotype showed up many times. The chain recombines TRBV20-1 with TRBJ2-2; 8 bases line up with TRBD2. Trimming cost V 5 bases and J 2 bases; bases outside gene matches: 4. The CDR3 has 14 residues. Germline CDR1 reads DFQATT; CDR2 reads SNEGSKA (reference sequence). CDR3 region: CSAEREFNTGELFF. CDR3 coding DNA: TGCAGTGCTGAGCGGGAGTTTAACACCGGGGAGCTGTTTTTT.

This clonotype occurred many times. V and J are TRBV9 and TRBJ1-1, with a tentative D call TRBD1 (6 bases). V lost 0 bases, J lost 5 bases, and 14 bases lay in between. This CDR3 region has 15 residues. Germline loops: CDR1 SGDLS, CDR2 YYNGEE. This CDR3 is CASSVGADQGTEAFF. In DNA, the CDR3 is TGTGCCAGCAGCGTAGGAGCTGATCAGGGGACTGAAGCTTTCTTT.

The chain has TRBV10-1 and TRBJ1-3; unclear D gene. This CDR3 comprises 16 residues. Germline lookup yields CDR1 WNHNN and CDR2 SYGVQD (reference sequence). Between the trimmed V and J ends, which lost 3 bases and 0 bases, there was a span of 12 bases. The CDR3 sequence: CASSDGFSSSGNTIYF. The DNA of the CDR3 is TGCGCCAGCAGTGATGGCTTCAGCTCCTCTGGAAACACCATATATTTT.

Many counts were recorded for this clonotype. The chain links TRBV30 to TRBJ1-1; D may be TRBD1 (5 bases). Trimming removed 0 bases at V and 1 base at J, with 6 bases between. Germline values: CDR1 GTSNPN, CDR2 SVGIG (reference sequence). The CDR3 runs to 13 residues. The CDR3 protein is CAWSVTENTEAFF. In nucleotides, the CDR3 is TGTGCCTGGAGTGTGACAGAGAACACTGAAGCTTTCTTT.